This TCR beta chain came from a study of cytomegalovirus exposure and HLA in healthy donors. Study-wide findings and caveats: Later, an analysis showed that TCR beta chains associated with HLA were more clonally expanded than others that were equally common.

Looked up from germline, CDR1 is LNHNV and CDR2 is YYDKDF (reference sequence). Trimming shortened V by 9 bases and J by 2 bases, and 19 bases separated the two germline ends. This CDR3 contains 15 residues. PCR used 60 Vbeta primers and 13 Jbeta primers. Assay used: immunoSEQ multiplex PCR; TCRdb lists only in-frame clones, some missing. The sample consists of approximately 140,000 clones, 84% of them appearing once. As regards this clone: Its specificity is unknown.

The rearrangement links TRBV15 to TRBJ1-1, with D possibly TRBD1 on 6 matching bases. The TCR comes from a man over 45 in good health and CMV-seronegative. The sample consisted of PBMCs. The CDR3 DNA reads TGTGCCACGGACAGCCCAGGTCGGCTAAACACTGAAGCTTTCTTT. It is translated as CATDSPGRLNTEAFF.